These 6 T cell receptor beta chains share one sample of origin, sequenced in a study of Graves' ophthalmopathy and Graves' hyperthyroidism. Using RNA transcripts, the TCR beta CDR3 regions were amplified. An initial RT-PCR round employing HTBI primers preceded a second-round multiplex PCR. One entry per CDR3 protein, called by TCRdb with MiXCR from the multiplex PCR reads. The sample carries 350,000 or so distinct CDR3 sequences, roughly 17% recorded once. The sequenced material came from peripheral blood. The source is an adult man with Graves' ophthalmopathy.

At least ten counts were recorded for this clonotype. This chain links TRBV6-1 with TRBJ2-2; 11 bases match TRBD2. With V trimmed by 6 bases and J by 6 bases, 9 bases remained unmatched. CDR3 length: 16 amino acids. Germline loops: CDR1 MNHNS, CDR2 SASEGT. Here the CDR3 reads CASSPLAGGASGELFF. The DNA for the CDR3 is TGTGCCAGCAGCCCCTTAGCGGGGGGGGCCTCCGGGGAGCTGTTTTTT.

This clonotype was observed many times. The genes are TRBV6-1 and TRBJ2-7, with 10 bases identical to TRBD2. Germline loops: CDR1 MNHNS, CDR2 SASEGT. This CDR3 has 16 residues. J was trimmed by 4 bases and V by 0 bases; bases with no gene match: 6. CDR3 amino acids: CASSEAPGLAKYEQYF. For the CDR3, the DNA is TGTGCCAGCAGTGAAGCCCCGGGACTAGCGAAATACGAGCAGTACTTC.

There are many counts of this clonotype. This sequence joins TRBV19 and TRBJ1-1, with D possibly being TRBD1 (5 bases). V was cut by 7 bases and J by 1 base, with 16 bases left in between. The CDR3 has 15 amino acids. CDR1 is LNHDA and CDR2 is SQIVND in the germline V gene (reference sequence). The CDR3 DNA reads TGTGCCAGTACCCTGTACAAGGGGTCGAACACTGAAGCTTTCTTT. Protein product: CASTLYKGSNTEAFF.

At least ten counts were recorded for this clonotype. CDR3 amino acids: CASSSVRGSGVRNQPQHF. The CDR3 DNA reads TGTGCCAGCAGTTCCGTTCGTGGGTCAGGGGTGAGAAATCAGCCCCAGCATTTT. This chain connects TRBV27 to TRBJ1-5; D might be TRBD1 (6 bases). Germline lookup yields CDR1 MNHEY and CDR2 SMNVEV (reference sequence). V dropped 4 bases and J dropped 4 bases, with 23 bases sitting between them. The CDR3 covers 18 residues.

This clonotype was observed at least ten times. DNA for the CDR3: TGTGCCAGCAGCTCGTCAGCCAAAAACATTCAGTACTTC. As protein: CASSSSAKNIQYF. This chain joins TRBV12-3 or TRBV12-4 and TRBJ2-4, with unresolved D. V dropped 6 bases and J dropped 0 bases, with 6 bases sitting between them. The CDR3 totals 13 residues.

This clonotype was detected many times. The chain links TRBV9 to TRBJ2-5, with 10 bases matching TRBD2. CDR1 is SGDLS and CDR2 is YYNGEE in the germline V gene. This CDR3 is 16 amino acids long. V shed 3 bases and J 4 bases; nucleotides not matched to a gene: 9. Here the CDR3 DNA reads TGTGCCAGCAGCGAACTAGCGGGGTTAGTCGGAGAGACCCAGTACTTC. It is translated as CASSELAGLVGETQYF.